This T cell receptor beta chain originates from a study of T cell changes during pregnancy in multiple sclerosis. Assay used: immunoSEQ multiplex PCR; TCRdb lists only in-frame clones, some missing. The table lists roughly 100,000 clones, less than 95% of them singletons. Trimming removed 0 bases from V and 3 bases from J; junction bases left unmatched: 7. This CDR3 comprises 16 residues. CDR1 SGDLS and CDR2 YYNGEE come from the germline V gene. The sequenced sample was peripheral blood, obtained in the second trimester of pregnancy. V gene TRBV9 combines with J gene TRBJ2-3; 7 positions match TRBD2. This receptor was obtained from a female donor in good health, enrolled as a control in a pregnancy study. The CDR3 DNA is TGTGCCAGCAGCGTAGGCGGGAGCTACATAACAGATACGCAGTATTTT. Residues: CASSVGGSYITDTQYF.